Each of the 13 T cell receptor beta chains below was sequenced from the same sample in a study of human T cells and chemical hapten exposure. Unfractionated whole blood yielded total RNA. TCRdb reprocessed the 5' RACE reads via MiXCR and lists one record per CDR3 protein. The sample shows 110,000 or so distinct CDR3 sequences, around a fifth of them seen only once. The receptors originated from a human donor in good health.

The chain is built from TRBV20-1 and TRBJ1-2, with 7 bases identical to TRBD1. CDR1 and CDR2 from the germline V gene are DFQATT and SNEGSKA (reference sequence). V trimming: 3 bases; J trimming: 2 bases; junction bases outside the gene matches: 6. The CDR3 runs 14 residues. CDR3 sequence (DNA): TGCAGTGCTAGCCCGCTACAGGGGAACTATGGCTACACCTTC. Translation: CSASPLQGNYGYTF.

The chain links TRBV28 to TRBJ2-2, with D perhaps TRBD1 or TRBD2 (5 bases each). This CDR3 spans 18 amino acids. CDR1 and CDR2 from the germline V gene are MDHEN and SYDVKM. Deletions cut 5 bases from V and 0 bases from J, with 19 bases between. This CDR3 reads CASSPGTPWLTNTGELFF. CDR3 DNA sequence: TGTGCCAGCAGTCCCGGGACCCCTTGGCTCACGAACACCGGGGAGCTGTTTTTT.

Worth noting for this clonotype: The junction shows a germline mismatch at one end, possibly a read error. The V gene is TRBV5-6, the J gene TRBJ2-4; 13 nucleotides match TRBD2. CDR1 is SGHDT and CDR2 is YYEEEE in the germline V gene. The CDR3 consists of 14 residues. CDR3 sequence: CASSRTSGRDTIVF. CDR3 sequence (DNA): TGTGCCAGCAGCCGGACTAGCGGGAGAGATACTATCGTCTTC.

The sample holds a few counts of this clonotype. This chain uses TRBV27 with TRBJ2-7; D not resolved. V was clipped by 5 bases and J by 4 bases, with 12 bases between them. Germline V CDR1 and CDR2: MNHEY, SMNVEV (reference sequence). This CDR3 is built from 13 residues. CDR3 sequence: CASSPSGGYEQYF. The CDR3 region has the DNA TGTGCCAGCAGTCCCTCGGGCGGATACGAGCAGTACTTC.

The V gene is TRBV4-1, the J gene TRBJ1-1; D is perhaps TRBD1 (5 bases). Germline V gene data show CDR1 as MGHRA and CDR2 as YSYEKL. The CDR3 sequence is 17 residues long. V was clipped by 1 base and J by 0 bases, with 15 bases between them. In DNA form, the CDR3 reads TGCGCCAGCAGCCAAGCCGCCGGGGGACCTATGAACACTGAAGCTTTCTTT. It is translated as CASSQAAGGPMNTEAFF.

The V and J genes are TRBV7-2 and TRBJ2-5, with D uncertain. The germline V gene has CDR1 SGHTA and CDR2 FQGNSA. The CDR3 length is 14 residues. V lost 3 bases, J lost 2 bases, and 10 bases lay in between. The CDR3 here is CASSFRRSQETQYF. The DNA of the CDR3 is TGTGCCAGCAGCTTCCGCAGGTCTCAAGAGACCCAGTACTTC.

V and J are TRBV28 and TRBJ2-1, with 7 nucleotides matching TRBD2. V shed 3 bases, J shed 10 bases, and the junction held 3 bases outside the gene matches. Germline V gene lookup returns CDR1 MDHEN and CDR2 SYDVKM. The CDR3 length is 12 residues. CDR3 protein: CASSFIAGEQFF. In DNA form, the CDR3 reads TGTGCCAGCAGTTTTATAGCGGGCGAGCAGTTCTTC.

This clonotype occurred a few times. The gene calls are TRBV7-2 and TRBJ2-3; 10 positions match TRBD1. The CDR3 contains 16 residues. V shed 5 bases and J 0 bases; nucleotides not matched to a gene: 5. Germline assignment: CDR1 SGHTA and CDR2 FQGNSA. The CDR3 reads CASSGDRGFSTDTQYF. The CDR3 nucleotides are TGTGCCAGCAGCGGGGACAGGGGCTTTAGCACAGATACGCAGTATTTT. Drawing the rest from reference TRBV7-2 and TRBJ2-3, the complete variable domain is GAGVSQSPSNKVTEKGKDVELRCDPISGHTALYWYRQSLGQGLEFLIYFQGNSAPDKSGLPSDRFSAERTGGSVSTLTIQRTQQEDSAVYLCASSGDRGFSTDTQYFGPGTRLTVL.

The gene calls are TRBV7-9 and TRBJ2-1; tentative D call: TRBD1 (6 bases). CDR3 size: 16 residues. Looked up from germline, CDR1 is SEHNR and CDR2 is FQNEAQ (reference sequence). V gave up 5 bases and J gave up 5 bases, with 19 bases separating them. CDR3 coding DNA: TGTGCCAGCAGCGATCCCGAAACAGGGCAGGACAATGAGCAGTTCTTC. Encoded protein: CASSDPETGQDNEQFF.

The chain uses TRBV19 and TRBJ2-7, with unresolved D. Germline CDR1 is LNHDA and CDR2 is SQIVND (reference sequence). V lost 3 bases to trimming and J lost 2 bases, with 11 bases between them. The CDR3 runs to 14 residues. The CDR3 region is CASSISQATYEQYF. The CDR3 DNA follows: TGTGCCAGTAGTATTTCCCAGGCCACCTACGAGCAGTACTTC.

This chain uses TRBV30 with TRBJ2-1; TRBD2 agrees at 15 bases. The CDR3 spans 16 residues. With 3 bases clipped from V and 10 bases from J, the junction kept 10 bases outside the gene matches. The V gene's germline CDR1 is GTSNPN and CDR2 SVGIG (reference sequence). CDR3 protein: CAWSSPGLAGGEEQFF. CDR3 DNA sequence: TGTGCCTGGAGCTCCCCGGGACTAGCGGGAGGTGAGGAGCAGTTCTTC.

V and J are TRBV20-1 and TRBJ1-1; D not resolved. This CDR3 region has 11 residues. Deletions cut 6 bases from V and 5 bases from J, with 10 bases between. CDR1 and CDR2 (germline): DFQATT, SNEGSKA (reference sequence). The CDR3 reads CSAAPRTEAFF. The CDR3, as DNA: TGCAGTGCGGCGCCAAGGACTGAAGCTTTCTTT.

This clonotype was counted between two and nine times. In DNA form, the CDR3 reads TGCGCCAGCAGCCAGCCGTCCGGGGCGAGCGATGAGCAGTTCTTC. It yields the protein CASSQPSGASDEQFF. The chain uses TRBV4-1 and TRBJ2-1, with D perhaps being TRBD1 or TRBD2 (5 bases each). The V gene's germline CDR1 is MGHRA and CDR2 YSYEKL. The CDR3 is 15 amino acids. Trimming stripped 3 bases from V and 8 bases from J, with 17 bases between.